The clone carrying this T cell receptor beta chain occurred once. The antigen is unknown. A read error may explain this, as a much larger clone is one base away. Amplification of TCR alpha and beta CDR3 regions from RNA used iRepertoire nested multiplex PCR. Input was about 85-400 ng of tissue mRNA or PBMC total RNA. Via MiXCR, TCRdb re-called the multiplex PCR reads, giving one row per CDR3 protein. The sample consists of under 200,000 distinct CDR3 sequences, around 40% of them appearing once. This record comes from a study of glioma-infiltrating T cells. Points from the study as a whole: Non-neoplastic patients had below-expected tissue-blood divergence, while all gliomas exceeded expectation. Very few CDR3 sequences were shared between tissue and blood.

The CDR3 contains 14 residues. CDR1 is MGHRA, CDR2 YSYEKL, per germline. The chain uses TRBV4-1 and TRBJ1-1; D call uncertain. What was sequenced was glioma tissue, nonneoplastic brain tissue, or PBMCs (not recorded which). The clonotype was recovered from a human donor with low-grade glioma or glioblastoma, undergoing nonglioma brain surgery, or in good health (not recorded which). Written as DNA, the CDR3 is TGCGCCGGCAGCCAAGGTTTAAGGTCCACAGAAGCTTTCTTT. It yields the protein CAGSQGLRSTEAFF.